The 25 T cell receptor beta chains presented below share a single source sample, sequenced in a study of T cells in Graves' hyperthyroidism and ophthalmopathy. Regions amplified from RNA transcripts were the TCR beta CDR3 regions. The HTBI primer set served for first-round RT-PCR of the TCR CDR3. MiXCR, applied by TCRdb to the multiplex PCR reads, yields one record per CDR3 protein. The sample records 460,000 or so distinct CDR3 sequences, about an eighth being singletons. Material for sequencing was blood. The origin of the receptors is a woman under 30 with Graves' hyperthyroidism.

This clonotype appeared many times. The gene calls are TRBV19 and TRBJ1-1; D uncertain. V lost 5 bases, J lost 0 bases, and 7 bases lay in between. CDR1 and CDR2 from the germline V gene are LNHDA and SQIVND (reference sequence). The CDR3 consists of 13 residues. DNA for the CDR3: TGTGCCAGTAGTTACGGCATGAACACTGAAGCTTTCTTT. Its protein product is CASSYGMNTEAFF. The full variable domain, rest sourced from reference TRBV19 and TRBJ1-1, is DGGITQSPKYLFRKEGQNVTLSCEQNLNHDAMYWYRQDPGQGLRLIYYSQIVNDFQKGDIAEGYSVSREKKESFPLTVTSAQKNPTAFYLCASSYGMNTEAFFGQGTRLTVV.

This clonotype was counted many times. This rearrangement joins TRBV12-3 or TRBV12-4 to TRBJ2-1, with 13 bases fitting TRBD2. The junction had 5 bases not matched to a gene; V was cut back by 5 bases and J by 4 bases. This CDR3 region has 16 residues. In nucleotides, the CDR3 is TGTGCCAGCAGTCTGGGGGGACTAGCGGGATACAATGAGCAGTTCTTC. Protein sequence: CASSLGGLAGYNEQFF.

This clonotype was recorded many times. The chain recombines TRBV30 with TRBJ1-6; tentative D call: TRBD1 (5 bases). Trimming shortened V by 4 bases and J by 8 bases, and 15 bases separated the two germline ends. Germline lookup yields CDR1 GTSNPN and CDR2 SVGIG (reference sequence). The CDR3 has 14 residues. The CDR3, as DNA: TGTGCCTGGAAAGTTCGCCAGGGAGATTCACCCCTCCACTTT. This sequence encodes CAWKVRQGDSPLHF.

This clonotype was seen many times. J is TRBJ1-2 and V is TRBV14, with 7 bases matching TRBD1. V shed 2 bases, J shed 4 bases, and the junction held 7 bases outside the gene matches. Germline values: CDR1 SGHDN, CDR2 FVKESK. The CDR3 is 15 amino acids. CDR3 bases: TGTGCCAGCAGCCAAAGAGGGGGACAGTTCTATGGCTACACCTTC. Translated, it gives CASSQRGGQFYGYTF.

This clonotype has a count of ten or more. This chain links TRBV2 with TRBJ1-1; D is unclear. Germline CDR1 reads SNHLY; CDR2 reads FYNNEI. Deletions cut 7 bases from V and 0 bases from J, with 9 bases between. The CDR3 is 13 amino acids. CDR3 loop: CASTLNLNTEAFF. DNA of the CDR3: TGTGCCAGCACCCTCAACTTGAACACTGAAGCTTTCTTT.

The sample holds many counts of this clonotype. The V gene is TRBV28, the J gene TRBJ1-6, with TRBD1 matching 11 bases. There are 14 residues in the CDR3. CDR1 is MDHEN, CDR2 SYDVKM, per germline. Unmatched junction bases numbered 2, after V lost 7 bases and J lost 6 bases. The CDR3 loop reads CASTGTGGNSPLHF. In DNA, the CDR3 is TGTGCCAGCACCGGGACAGGGGGTAATTCACCCCTCCACTTT.

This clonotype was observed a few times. CDR3 nucleotides: TGCAGCGTTGGCGAAGGGGGAAAGGGGGAGTATGGCTACACCTTC. Encoded protein: CSVGEGGKGEYGYTF. The chain employs TRBV29-1 and TRBJ1-2; D is possibly TRBD1 (6 bases). V dropped 4 bases and J dropped 5 bases, with 20 bases sitting between them. CDR1 and CDR2 from the germline V gene are SQVTM and ANQGSEA. This CDR3 has 15 amino acids.

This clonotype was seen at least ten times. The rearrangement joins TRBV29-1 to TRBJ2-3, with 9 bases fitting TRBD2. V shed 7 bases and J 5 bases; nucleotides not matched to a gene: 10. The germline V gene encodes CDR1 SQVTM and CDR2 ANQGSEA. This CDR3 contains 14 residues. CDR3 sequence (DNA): TGCAGCGCGATTAGCGGGAGACTGGGAGATACGCAGTATTTT. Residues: CSAISGRLGDTQYF.

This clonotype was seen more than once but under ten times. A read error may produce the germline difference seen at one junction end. CDR3 DNA: TGCGCCAGCAGCTTGAGCGGGACCGCAGATACGCGGTATTTT. Translated, it gives CASSLSGTADTRYF. The V call is TRBV5-1, the J call TRBJ2-3; 7 bases are shared with TRBD2. CDR1 SGHRS and CDR2 YFSETQ come from the germline V gene. The CDR3 runs 14 residues.

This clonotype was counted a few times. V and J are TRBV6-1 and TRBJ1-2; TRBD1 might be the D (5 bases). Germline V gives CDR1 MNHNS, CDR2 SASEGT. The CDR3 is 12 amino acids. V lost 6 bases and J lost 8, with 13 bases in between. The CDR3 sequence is CASRLREGGYTF. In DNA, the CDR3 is TGTGCCAGCAGGCTCAGGGAGGGGGGCTACACCTTC.

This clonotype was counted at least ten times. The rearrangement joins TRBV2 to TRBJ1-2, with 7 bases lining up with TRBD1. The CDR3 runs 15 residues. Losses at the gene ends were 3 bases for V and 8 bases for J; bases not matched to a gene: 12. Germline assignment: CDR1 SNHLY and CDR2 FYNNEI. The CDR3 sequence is CASSDAGQEEQGYTF. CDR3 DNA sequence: TGTGCCAGCAGTGACGCCGGACAGGAAGAGCAAGGCTACACCTTC.

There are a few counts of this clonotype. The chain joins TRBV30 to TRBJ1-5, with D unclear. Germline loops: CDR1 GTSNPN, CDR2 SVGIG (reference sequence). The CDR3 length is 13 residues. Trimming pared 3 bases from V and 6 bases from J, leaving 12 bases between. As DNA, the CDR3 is TGTGCCTGGAGCCCCACATCGGGTCAGCCCCAGCATTTT. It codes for CAWSPTSGQPQHF. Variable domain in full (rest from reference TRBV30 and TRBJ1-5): SQTIHQWPATLVQPVGSPLSLECTVEGTSNPNLYWYRQAAGRGLQLLFYSVGIGQISSEVPQNLSASRPQDRQFILSSKKLLLSDSGFYLCAWSPTSGQPQHFGDGTRLSIL.

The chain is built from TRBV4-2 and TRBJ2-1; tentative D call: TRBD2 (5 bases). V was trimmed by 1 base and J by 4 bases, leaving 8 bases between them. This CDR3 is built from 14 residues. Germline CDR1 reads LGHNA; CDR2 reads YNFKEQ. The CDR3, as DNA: TGTGCCAGCAGCCAAGGGACTCCATACAATGAGCAGTTCTTC. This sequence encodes CASSQGTPYNEQFF.

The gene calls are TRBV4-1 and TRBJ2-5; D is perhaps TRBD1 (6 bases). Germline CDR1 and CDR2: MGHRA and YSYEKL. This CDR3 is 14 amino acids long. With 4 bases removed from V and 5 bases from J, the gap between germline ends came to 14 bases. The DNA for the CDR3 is TGCGCCAGCAGCCCGACAGGCCTTGAGGAGACCCAGTACTTC. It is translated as CASSPTGLEETQYF.

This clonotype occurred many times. Here the CDR3 DNA reads TGTGCCAGTAGTACCACACGGGACACTGAAGCTTTCTTT. This codes for CASSTTRDTEAFF. The gene calls are TRBV19 and TRBJ1-1; D uncertain. The length of the CDR3 is 13 residues. V was trimmed by 4 bases and J by 3 bases, leaving 9 bases between them. Germline V CDR1 and CDR2: LNHDA, SQIVND (reference sequence).

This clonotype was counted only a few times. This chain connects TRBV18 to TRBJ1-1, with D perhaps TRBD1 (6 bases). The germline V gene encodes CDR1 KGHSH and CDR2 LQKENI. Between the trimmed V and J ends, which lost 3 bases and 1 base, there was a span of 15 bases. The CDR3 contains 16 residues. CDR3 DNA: TGTGCCAGCTCACCCGTCGGGGGGGCAGAGAACACTGAAGCTTTCTTT. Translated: CASSPVGGAENTEAFF.

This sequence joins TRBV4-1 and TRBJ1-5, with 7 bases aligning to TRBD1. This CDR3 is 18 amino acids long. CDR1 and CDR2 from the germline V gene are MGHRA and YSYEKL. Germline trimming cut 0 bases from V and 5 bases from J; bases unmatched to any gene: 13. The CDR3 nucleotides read TGCGCCAGCAGCCAAGAGGGACAGTACCGCGGGCTCTATCAGCCCCAGCATTTT. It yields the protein CASSQEGQYRGLYQPQHF.

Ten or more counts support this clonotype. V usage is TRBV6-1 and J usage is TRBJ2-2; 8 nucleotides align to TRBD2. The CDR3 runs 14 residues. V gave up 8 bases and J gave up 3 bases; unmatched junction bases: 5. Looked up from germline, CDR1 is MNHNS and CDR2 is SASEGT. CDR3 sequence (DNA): TGTGCCAGCTACGGGAGGGCCGACACCGGGGAGCTGTTTTTT. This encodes CASYGRADTGELFF.

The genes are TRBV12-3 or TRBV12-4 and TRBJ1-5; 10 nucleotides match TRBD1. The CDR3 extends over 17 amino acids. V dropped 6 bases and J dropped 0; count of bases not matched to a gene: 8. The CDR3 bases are TGTGCCAGCAGCGGGCAGGGGACAGGGGATAGCAATCAGCCCCAGCATTTT. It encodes CASSGQGTGDSNQPQHF.

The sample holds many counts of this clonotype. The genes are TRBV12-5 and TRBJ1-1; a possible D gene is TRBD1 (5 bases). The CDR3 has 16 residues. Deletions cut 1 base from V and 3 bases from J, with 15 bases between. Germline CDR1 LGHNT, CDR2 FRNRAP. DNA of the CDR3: TGTGCTAGTGGTTTGGCACCGAGGGGTCCGGACACTGAAGCTTTCTTT. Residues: CASGLAPRGPDTEAFF.

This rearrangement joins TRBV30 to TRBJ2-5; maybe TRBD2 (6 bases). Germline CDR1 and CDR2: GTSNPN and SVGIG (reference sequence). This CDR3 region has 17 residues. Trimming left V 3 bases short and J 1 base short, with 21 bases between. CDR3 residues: CAWRGRRGEGGQETQYF. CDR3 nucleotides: TGTGCCTGGAGAGGCAGGAGGGGAGAAGGAGGCCAAGAGACCCAGTACTTC.

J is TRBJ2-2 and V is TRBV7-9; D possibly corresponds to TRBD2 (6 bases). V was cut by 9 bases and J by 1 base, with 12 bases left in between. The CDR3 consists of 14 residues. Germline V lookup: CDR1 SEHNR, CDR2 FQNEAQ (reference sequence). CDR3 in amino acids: CASPMRGNTGELFF. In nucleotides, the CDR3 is TGTGCCAGTCCCATGCGGGGGAACACCGGGGAGCTGTTTTTT.

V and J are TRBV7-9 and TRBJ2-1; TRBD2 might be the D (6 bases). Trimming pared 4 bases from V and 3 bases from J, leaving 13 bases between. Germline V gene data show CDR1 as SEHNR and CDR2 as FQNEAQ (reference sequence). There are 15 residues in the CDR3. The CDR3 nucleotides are TGTGCCAGCAGCTATCTAGCGACCTACTACAATGAGCAGTTCTTC. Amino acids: CASSYLATYYNEQFF.

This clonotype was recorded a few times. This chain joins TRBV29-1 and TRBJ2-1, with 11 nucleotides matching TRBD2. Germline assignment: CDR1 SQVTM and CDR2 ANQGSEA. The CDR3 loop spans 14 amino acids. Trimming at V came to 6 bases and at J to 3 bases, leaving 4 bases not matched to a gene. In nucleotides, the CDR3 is TGCAGCGTCCGTGGACTAGCGGGCTACAATGAGCAGTTCTTC. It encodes CSVRGLAGYNEQFF.

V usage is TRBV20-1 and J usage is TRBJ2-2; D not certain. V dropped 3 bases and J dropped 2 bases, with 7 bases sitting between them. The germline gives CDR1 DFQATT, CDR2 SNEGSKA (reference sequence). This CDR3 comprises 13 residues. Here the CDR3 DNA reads TGCAGTGCTAGGACAATCAACACCGGGGAGCTGTTTTTT. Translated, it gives CSARTINTGELFF.